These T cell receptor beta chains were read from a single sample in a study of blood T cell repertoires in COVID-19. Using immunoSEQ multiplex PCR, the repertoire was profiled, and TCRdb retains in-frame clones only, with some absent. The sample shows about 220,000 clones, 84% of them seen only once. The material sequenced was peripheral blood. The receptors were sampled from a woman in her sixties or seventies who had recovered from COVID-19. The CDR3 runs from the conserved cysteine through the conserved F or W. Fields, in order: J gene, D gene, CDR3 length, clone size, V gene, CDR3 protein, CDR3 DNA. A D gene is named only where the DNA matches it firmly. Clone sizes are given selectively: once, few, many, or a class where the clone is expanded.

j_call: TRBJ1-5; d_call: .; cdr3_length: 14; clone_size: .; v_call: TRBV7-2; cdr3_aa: CASSFTTRGQPQHF; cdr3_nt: TGTGCCAGCAGCTTTACCACCCGGGGTCAGCCCCAGCATTTT
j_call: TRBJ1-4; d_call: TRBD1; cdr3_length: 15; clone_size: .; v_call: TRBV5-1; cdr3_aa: CASTTQTGSNEKLFF; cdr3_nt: TGCGCCAGCACCACCCAGACAGGGTCTAATGAAAAACTGTTTTTT
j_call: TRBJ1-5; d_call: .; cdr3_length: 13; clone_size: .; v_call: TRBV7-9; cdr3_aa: CASSSTGNQPQHF; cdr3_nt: TGTGCCAGCAGCTCTACAGGGAATCAGCCCCAGCATTTT
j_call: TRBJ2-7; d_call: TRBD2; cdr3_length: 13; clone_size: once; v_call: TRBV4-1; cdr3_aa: CASSQGGGDEQYF; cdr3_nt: TGCGCCAGCAGCCAAGGGGGGGGTGACGAGCAGTACTTC
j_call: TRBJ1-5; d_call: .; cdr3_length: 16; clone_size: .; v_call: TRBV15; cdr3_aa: CATSPRDGYSNQPQHF; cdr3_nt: TGTGCCACCAGCCCGCGGGACGGTTATAGCAATCAGCCCCAGCATTTT
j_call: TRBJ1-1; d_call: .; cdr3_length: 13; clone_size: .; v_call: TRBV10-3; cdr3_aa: CAISESVDSEAFF; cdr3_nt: TGTGCCATCAGTGAGTCGGTCGACTCTGAAGCTTTCTTT
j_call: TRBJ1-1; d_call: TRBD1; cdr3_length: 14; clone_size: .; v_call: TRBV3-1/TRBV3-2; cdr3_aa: CASSRRTGGTEAFF; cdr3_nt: TGTGCCAGCAGCCGAAGAACAGGGGGTACTGAAGCTTTCTTT
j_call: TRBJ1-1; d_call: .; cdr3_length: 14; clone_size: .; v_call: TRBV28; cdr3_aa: CASSPGQQNTEAFF; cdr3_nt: TGTGCCAGCAGTCCCGGACAGCAGAACACTGAAGCTTTCTTT
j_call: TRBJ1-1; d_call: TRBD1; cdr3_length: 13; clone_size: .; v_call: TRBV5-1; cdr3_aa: CASRGTDNTEAFF; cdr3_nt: TGCGCCAGCAGGGGGACAGACAACACTGAAGCTTTCTTT
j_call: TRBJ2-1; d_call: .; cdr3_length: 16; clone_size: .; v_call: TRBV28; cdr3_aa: CASSLTGSSSYNEQFF; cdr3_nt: TGTGCCAGCAGTTTAACAGGATCAAGCTCCTACAATGAGCAGTTCTTC
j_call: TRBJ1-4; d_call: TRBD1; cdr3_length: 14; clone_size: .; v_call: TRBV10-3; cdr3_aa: CAISEQGAGEKLFF; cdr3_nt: TGTGCCATCAGTGAGCAGGGGGCGGGTGAAAAACTGTTTTTT
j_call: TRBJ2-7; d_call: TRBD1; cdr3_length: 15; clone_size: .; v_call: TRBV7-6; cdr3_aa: CASSLLPDRGYEQYF; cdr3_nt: TGTGCCAGCAGCTTACTACCTGACAGGGGCTACGAGCAGTACTTC
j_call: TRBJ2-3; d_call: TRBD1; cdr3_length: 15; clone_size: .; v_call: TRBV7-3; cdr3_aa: CASSLLGRGSDTQYF; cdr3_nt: TGTGCCAGCAGCTTACTCGGCAGGGGGTCAGATACGCAGTATTTT
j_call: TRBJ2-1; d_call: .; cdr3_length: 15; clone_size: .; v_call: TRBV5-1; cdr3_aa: CASRSPGQGYNEQFF; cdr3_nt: TGCGCCAGCAGGTCTCCGGGACAAGGGTACAATGAGCAGTTCTTC
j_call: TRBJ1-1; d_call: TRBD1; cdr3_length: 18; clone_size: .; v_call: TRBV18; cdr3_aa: CASSGQYGTGQFPAEAFF; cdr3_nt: TGTGCCAGCTCTGGGCAATATGGGACAGGGCAGTTCCCAGCTGAAGCTTTCTTT
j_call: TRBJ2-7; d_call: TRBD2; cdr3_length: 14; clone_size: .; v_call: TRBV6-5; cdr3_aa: CASRLAGGLSEQYF; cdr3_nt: TGTGCCAGCCGATTAGCGGGGGGGCTTTCCGAGCAGTACTTC
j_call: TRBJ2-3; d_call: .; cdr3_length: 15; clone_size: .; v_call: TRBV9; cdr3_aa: CASTDPGGSTDTQYF; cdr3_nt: TGTGCCAGCACCGACCCCGGGGGAAGCACAGATACGCAGTATTTT
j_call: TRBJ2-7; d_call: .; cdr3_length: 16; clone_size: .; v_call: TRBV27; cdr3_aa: CASSLTPQDLSYEQYF; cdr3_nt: TGTGCCAGCAGTTTAACTCCGCAGGATCTCTCCTACGAGCAGTACTTC
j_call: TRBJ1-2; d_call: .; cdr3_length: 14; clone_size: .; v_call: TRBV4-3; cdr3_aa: CASSQEPGTYGYTF; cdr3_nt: TGCGCCAGCAGCCAAGAACCAGGAACCTATGGCTACACCTTC
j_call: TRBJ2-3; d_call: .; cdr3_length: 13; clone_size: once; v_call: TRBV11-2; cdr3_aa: CASSLASTDTQYF; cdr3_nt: TGTGCCAGCAGCTTAGCTAGCACAGATACGCAGTATTTT
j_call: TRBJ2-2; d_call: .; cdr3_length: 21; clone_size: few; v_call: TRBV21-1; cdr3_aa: CASSKYIGVFGGGPNTGELFF; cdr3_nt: TGTGCCAGCAGCAAATATATAGGGGTATTCGGCGGGGGGCCGAACACCGGGGAGCTGTTTTTT
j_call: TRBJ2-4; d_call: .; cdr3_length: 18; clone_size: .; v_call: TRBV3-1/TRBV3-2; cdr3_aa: CASSQERLTTIAKNIQYF; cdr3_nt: TGTGCCAGCAGCCAAGAGAGGCTGACTACCATAGCCAAAAACATTCAGTACTTC
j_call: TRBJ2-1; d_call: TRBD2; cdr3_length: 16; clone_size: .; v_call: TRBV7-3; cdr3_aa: CASSTGTSGAYNEQFF; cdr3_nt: TGTGCCAGCAGCACAGGGACTAGCGGGGCCTACAATGAGCAGTTCTTC
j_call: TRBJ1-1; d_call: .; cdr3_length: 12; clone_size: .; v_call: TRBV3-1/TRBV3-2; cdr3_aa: CASSQATTEAFF; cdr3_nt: TGTGCCAGCAGCCAAGCCACAACAGAAGCTTTCTTT
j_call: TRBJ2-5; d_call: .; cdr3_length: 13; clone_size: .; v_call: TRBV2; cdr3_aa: CASSGSVPGTQYF; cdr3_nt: TGTGCCAGCAGTGGAAGTGTCCCAGGGACCCAGTACTTC
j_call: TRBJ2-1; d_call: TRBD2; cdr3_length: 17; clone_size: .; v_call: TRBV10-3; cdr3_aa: CAISLGPDGLAGDEQFF; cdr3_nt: TGTGCCATCAGCTTGGGGCCCGACGGACTAGCGGGGGATGAGCAGTTCTTC
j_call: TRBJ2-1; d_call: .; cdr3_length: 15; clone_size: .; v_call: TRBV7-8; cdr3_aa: CASFKSLSSYNEQFF; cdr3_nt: TGTGCCAGTTTTAAATCTTTGAGCTCCTACAATGAGCAGTTCTTC
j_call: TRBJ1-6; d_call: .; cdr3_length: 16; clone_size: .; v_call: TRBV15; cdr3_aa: CATSREFPGIHSPLHF; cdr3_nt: TGTGCCACCAGCAGAGAATTTCCCGGGATTCATTCACCCCTCCACTTT
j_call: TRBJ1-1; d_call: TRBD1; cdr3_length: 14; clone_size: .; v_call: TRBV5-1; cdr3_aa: CASTQGTVNTEAFF; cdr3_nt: TGCGCCAGCACCCAAGGGACAGTGAACACTGAAGCTTTCTTT
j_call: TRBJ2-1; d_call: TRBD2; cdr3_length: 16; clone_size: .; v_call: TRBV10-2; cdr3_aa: CATLLILAGPYNEQFF; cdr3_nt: TGCGCCACCTTACTGATACTAGCGGGCCCCTACAATGAGCAGTTCTTC
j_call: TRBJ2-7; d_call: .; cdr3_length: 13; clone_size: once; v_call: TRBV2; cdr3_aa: CASTEGLAYEQYF; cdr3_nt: TGTGCCAGCACCGAAGGACTGGCGTACGAGCAGTACTTC